This is a list of T cell receptor beta chains from one sample in a study of response to subunit inactivated influenza vaccine. TCRdb re-analysed the RT-PCR reads in MiXCR, keeping a single row per CDR3 protein. There are some 550,000 distinct CDR3 sequences in the sample; 20% to 25% occur only once, and under 3.5% lies in the top ten. The same sample was also used in a study of T cells expressing NK-cell markers.

Material: CD4+ T cells sorted from PBMCs, obtained 11 to 12 days after vaccination. These receptors originate from a man in his fifties who received an inactivated influenza vaccine. The CDR3 runs from the conserved cysteine through the conserved F or W. D genes are given only for firm matches. Only part of the rows carry a size: once, few, many, or a class if the clone is expanded.

CDR3	DNA	size	V	J	D
CASSRAVGGGSYEQYF	TGCGCCAGCAGCCGGGCCGTGGGCGGAGGGTCCTACGAGCAGTACTTC	.	TRBV5-1	TRBJ2-7	.
CASSPRLAGGTDTQYF	TGTGCCAGCAGCCCCAGGCTAGCGGGGGGCACAGATACGCAGTATTTT	many	TRBV7-2	TRBJ2-3	TRBD2
CASSPGDAGLETQYF	TGTGCCAGCAGCCCGGGGGATGCTGGTCTGGAGACCCAGTACTTC	.	TRBV14	TRBJ2-5	.
CASSFRSRGFGNTEAFF	TGCGCCAGCAGCTTTCGGTCCCGGGGGTTCGGGAACACTGAAGCTTTCTTT	few	TRBV5-1	TRBJ1-1	.
CASSSAYLSGNTIYF	TGTGCCAGCAGCTCCGCCTACCTCTCTGGAAACACCATATATTTT	.	TRBV3-1	TRBJ1-3	.
CASSLTEYSPLHF	TGTGCCAGCAGCTTGACAGAATATTCACCCCTCCACTTT	.	TRBV5-6	TRBJ1-6	.
CASSLWDSQNTGELFF	TGTGCCAGCAGCCTCTGGGACAGCCAGAACACCGGGGAGCTGTTTTTT	.	TRBV3-1	TRBJ2-2	TRBD1
CSAAQLISGNTIYF	TGCAGTGCTGCCCAGTTGATCTCTGGAAACACCATATATTTT	.	TRBV20-1	TRBJ1-3	.
CSVEEIRDTEAFF	TGCAGCGTTGAAGAGATCAGGGACACTGAAGCTTTCTTT	few	TRBV29-1	TRBJ1-1	.
CASSNRGLAGEQYF	TGTGCCAGCAGTAATCGGGGACTAGCGGGCGAGCAGTACTTC	.	TRBV27	TRBJ2-7	TRBD2
CASSPPEGTSGRIRPSDTQYF	TGTGCCAGCAGCCCTCCAGAAGGGACTAGCGGGAGGATTAGGCCCTCGGATACGCAGTATTTT	few	TRBV11-2	TRBJ2-3	TRBD2
CATRDGIVEKLFF	TGTGCCACGCGAGACGGTATTGTTGAAAAACTGTTTTTT	.	TRBV10-3	TRBJ1-4	.
CASSSQRLTYNEQFF	TGTGCCAGCAGTTCCCAGCGACTGACCTACAATGAGCAGTTCTTC	.	TRBV28	TRBJ2-1	.
CSPRGREETQYF	TGCAGTCCAAGGGGGAGGGAAGAGACCCAGTACTTC	.	TRBV20-1	TRBJ2-5	.
CASSLGQVALNSPLHF	TGTGCCAGCAGCCTAGGACAGGTGGCCCTTAATTCACCCCTCCACTTT	.	TRBV7-9	TRBJ1-6	TRBD1
CASRLLLAQPQHF	TGTGCCAGCAGATTACTACTGGCTCAGCCCCAGCATTTT	.	TRBV6-2/TRBV6-3	TRBJ1-5	.
CASGVASNTGELFF	TGTGCCAGCGGGGTAGCCTCGAACACCGGGGAGCTGTTTTTT	.	TRBV7-3	TRBJ2-2	.
CSARDGRGLRETQYF	TGCAGTGCTAGAGATGGACGGGGTTTGAGAGAGACCCAGTACTTC	.	TRBV20-1	TRBJ2-5	.
CSASDVLAGFTDTQYF	TGCAGTGCTAGTGATGTGCTAGCGGGGTTCACAGATACGCAGTATTTT	few	TRBV20-1	TRBJ2-3	TRBD2
CASSQGTNTEAFF	TGTGCCAGCTCCCAAGGGACGAACACTGAAGCTTTCTTT	few	TRBV9	TRBJ1-1	.
CASSLGGDRGHTEAFF	TGCGCCAGCAGCTTGGGAGGGGACAGGGGGCACACTGAAGCTTTCTTT	.	TRBV5-1	TRBJ1-1	TRBD1
CASSFREGKYNEQFF	TGCGCCAGCAGCTTCCGGGAGGGAAAATACAATGAGCAGTTCTTC	many	TRBV5-1	TRBJ2-1	TRBD2
CASSYGTSGLLFF	TGTGCCAGCAGTTACGGGACTAGCGGTCTTTTGTTCTTC	few	TRBV6-6	TRBJ2-1	TRBD2
CASGLSGAETQYF	TGTGCTAGTGGTTTGTCAGGGGCGGAGACCCAGTACTTC	.	TRBV12-5	TRBJ2-5	.
CASSSPVGTYEQYF	TGTGCCAGCAGCTCCCCCGTGGGTACCTACGAGCAGTACTTC	.	TRBV7-2	TRBJ2-7	.
CSVEDLISSRGDMNTEAFF	TGCAGCGTTGAAGATCTGATATCGAGTAGAGGGGACATGAACACTGAAGCTTTCTTT	many	TRBV29-1	TRBJ1-1	.
CSVELSVSPDTQYF	TGCAGCGTTGAACTTTCGGTTTCCCCAGATACGCAGTATTTT	many	TRBV29-1	TRBJ2-3	.
CSASRDRGPNTEAFF	TGCAGTGCTAGCCGGGACAGGGGGCCGAACACTGAAGCTTTCTTT	few	TRBV20-1	TRBJ1-1	TRBD1
CASSLRFSGTTSYNEQFF	TGTGCCAGCAGCTTGAGATTTTCCGGGACTACCTCCTACAATGAGCAGTTCTTC	.	TRBV7-3	TRBJ2-1	TRBD2
CASSLLAAETKYF	TGTGCCAGCAGCTTGTTAGCGGCAGAGACCAAGTACTTC	.	TRBV5-5	TRBJ2-5	.
CSARPYRGKLTDTQYF	TGCAGTGCTAGACCCTACAGGGGGAAATTGACAGATACGCAGTATTTT	once	TRBV20-1	TRBJ2-3	TRBD1
CASSQVGGRAHTGELFF	TGTGCCAGCAGCCAAGTCGGCGGGAGGGCGCACACCGGGGAGCTGTTTTTT	.	TRBV14	TRBJ2-2	TRBD2
CAISHDRHPPDTQYF	TGTGCCATCAGTCACGACAGACACCCACCAGATACGCAGTATTTT	.	TRBV10-3	TRBJ2-3	.
CATRRGGRTEAFF	TGTGCCACCAGAAGAGGGGGTCGGACTGAAGCTTTCTTT	many	TRBV12-3/TRBV12-4	TRBJ1-1	.
CASSRLAENNEQFF	TGTGCCAGCAGCCGACTAGCGGAGAACAATGAGCAGTTCTTC	few	TRBV4-2	TRBJ2-1	TRBD2
CASRDPTGANQPQHF	TGTGCCAGCAGAGACCCGACAGGTGCCAATCAGCCCCAGCATTTT	.	TRBV28	TRBJ1-5	.
CSAVKGANSGANVLTF	TGCAGTGCGGTAAAGGGGGCGAACTCTGGGGCCAACGTCCTGACTTTC	.	TRBV20-1	TRBJ2-6	TRBD1
CASSEWGARDIQYF	TGTGCCAGCAGTGAATGGGGGGCCCGGGACATTCAGTACTTC	.	TRBV6-1	TRBJ2-4	.
CASSPRGRAQETQYF	TGTGCCAGCTCACCTCGCGGGAGGGCTCAAGAGACCCAGTACTTC	few	TRBV18	TRBJ2-5	TRBD2
CASSSGTQQETQYF	TGCGCCAGCAGCTCCGGGACCCAACAAGAGACCCAGTACTTC	many	TRBV5-1	TRBJ2-5	.
CASRSTWTDTQYF	TGTGCCAGCAGATCCACATGGACAGATACGCAGTATTTT	.	TRBV11-2	TRBJ2-3	.
CASSWTGGSYNEQFF	TGTGCCAGCAGTTGGACGGGGGGCTCCTACAATGAGCAGTTCTTC	few	TRBV6-5	TRBJ2-1	TRBD2
CASTPRASSGNTIYF	TGTGCCAGCACCCCAAGAGCCTCCTCTGGAAACACCATATATTTT	few	TRBV12-3/TRBV12-4	TRBJ1-3	.
CASSRRLAGSSEQYF	TGTGCCAGCAGCCGCCGACTAGCGGGATCAAGCGAGCAGTACTTC	.	TRBV5-6	TRBJ2-7	TRBD2
CAISQGASQPQHF	TGTGCCATCAGTCAGGGGGCCAGTCAGCCCCAGCATTTT	few	TRBV10-3	TRBJ1-5	TRBD1
CASRPSGRAGEQFF	TGTGCCAGCAGGCCTAGCGGGAGGGCCGGTGAGCAGTTCTTC	few	TRBV12-3/TRBV12-4	TRBJ2-1	TRBD2
CASSQDFRMGETQYF	TGCGCCAGCAGCCAAGATTTCAGGATGGGGGAGACCCAGTACTTC	few	TRBV4-3	TRBJ2-5	.
CASSPQRAVGTGELFF	TGTGCCAGCAGCCCCCAGAGGGCGGTTGGGACCGGGGAGCTGTTTTTT	few	TRBV11-3	TRBJ2-2	.
CSATQKGRMNTEAYF	TGCAGTGCTACACAGAAAGGACGGATGAACACTGAAGCTTACTTT	few	TRBV20-1	TRBJ1-1	.
CSARDLRASGSSYNEQFF	TGCAGTGCTAGAGATTTAAGGGCTAGCGGGAGCTCCTACAATGAGCAGTTCTTC	many	TRBV20-1	TRBJ2-1	TRBD2
CASSVGGYGYTF	TGTGCCAGCAGCGTCGGGGGTTATGGCTACACCTTC	.	TRBV5-6	TRBJ1-2	.
CASSLEGLLGLAGGLPNEQYF	TGTGCCAGCAGCTTAGAGGGTCTTTTGGGACTAGCGGGAGGCCTCCCGAACGAGCAGTACTTC	.	TRBV11-2	TRBJ2-7	TRBD2
CASSPRSGEAFF	TGTGCCAGCAGCCCGCGCTCGGGGGAAGCTTTCTTT	.	TRBV14	TRBJ1-1	.
CASSLSHTEAFF	TGTGCCAGCAGTTTAAGTCACACTGAAGCTTTCTTT	few	TRBV12-3/TRBV12-4	TRBJ1-1	.
CASSLAPNSGYTF	TGTGCCAGCAGTTTAGCCCCGAACAGTGGCTACACCTTC	.	TRBV12-3/TRBV12-4	TRBJ1-2	.
CASSSGGAGLPFF	TGTGCCAGCAGTAGCGGGGGGGCTGGCCTGCCGTTCTTC	.	TRBV6-1	TRBJ2-1	TRBD2
CAISNRGNQPQHF	TGTGCCATCAGTAACAGGGGTAATCAGCCCCAGCATTTT	.	TRBV10-3	TRBJ1-5	TRBD1
CASSDSSGSYEQYF	TGTGCCAGCAGCGATTCGAGCGGGAGCTACGAGCAGTACTTC	few	TRBV6-2/TRBV6-3	TRBJ2-7	TRBD2